The clone carrying this T cell receptor (beta chain) has a single count. Authors' analysis steps: Estimated nucleated cell counts came from reference gene primer amplification. Sequenced by immunoSEQ multiplex PCR; TCRdb stores in-frame clones only, minus some. That table gives V, J and clone size, and the DNA gave D and trimming. Of about 130,000 clones listed, 80% to 90% are singletons. Participants were aged about 18 to 100 years from approximately 24 US areas. Membership in each cohort depended on participant-reported clinical history. J lost 4 bases, V lost 0 bases, and 3 bases had no gene match. CDR3 length equals 15 residues. Per germline, CDR1 SGHDN and CDR2 FVKESK. This sample stems from a study of blood T cell repertoires in COVID-19. At the level of the study: Samples came from the United States, Italy and Spain, spanning acute and convalescent COVID-19.

The source of this sequence is a woman aged 50 to 65 who had recovered from COVID-19. Sequenced input: PBMCs or T cells enriched from blood (not recorded which). This chain links TRBV14 with TRBJ1-2; 9 nucleotides agree with TRBD1. The CDR3 DNA reads as TGTGCCAGCAGCCAAGAAAGGACAGGGGCCTATGGCTACACCTTC. Translated, it gives CASSQERTGAYGYTF.